A single sample gave rise to the 27 T cell receptor beta chains below, sequenced in a study of vaccination and CD4 T cells after COVID-19. Their antigen targets remain unknown. Sequence data for DNA of cultured CD4+ T cells were generated by the Oncomine TCR Beta short-read assay. TCRdb re-called the PCR reads through MiXCR, storing one row per CDR3 protein. The table records 4,000 or so distinct CDR3 sequences, roughly 19% of them present only once. The treatment denotes: approximately nine-day PBMC culture with coronavirus spike peptide pools or control peptides (ViraFEST assay). Sequenced material: CD4+ T cells from blood, cultured in vitro. All receptors come from a human donor who had recovered from COVID-19.

On this clonotype: The junction and the germline gene differ at one end; a read error may be behind it. V gene TRBV7-6 combines with J gene TRBJ2-1; 9 bases map to TRBD2. Germline V gene sequence: CDR1 SGHVS, CDR2 FNYEAQ. The CDR3 runs to 15 residues. CDR3 loop: CASSLAGAAYNEQFF. The CDR3 region has the DNA TGTGCCAGCAGTTTAGCGGGGGCCGCCTACAATGAGCAGTTCTTC.

V is TRBV27 and J is TRBJ2-7, with D maybe TRBD1 (6 bases). V shed 8 bases and J shed 2 bases, with 13 bases lying between them. CDR1 is MNHEY, CDR2 SMNVEV, per germline (reference sequence). The CDR3 has 13 amino acids. CDR3 nucleotide sequence: TGTGCCAGCGCCTTATGGGGGCCCTACGAGCAGTACTTC. This sequence encodes CASALWGPYEQYF.

The gene calls are TRBV6-1 and TRBJ1-2; 9 nucleotides line up with TRBD1. Germline CDR1 is MNHNS and CDR2 is SASEGT. The length of the CDR3 is 15 residues. The V and J ends lost 5 bases and 6 bases, in that order; junction bases with no gene match: 10. The CDR3, as DNA: TGTGCCAGCAGTCCCGGGACAGGGAGGTACGATGGCTACACCTTC. Translation: CASSPGTGRYDGYTF.

This clonotype was seen a few times. This chain uses TRBV15 with TRBJ2-7; D gene ambiguous. The V gene lost 0 bases and the J gene lost 3 bases, with 6 bases spanning the gap. The CDR3 totals 13 residues. The V gene's germline CDR1 is LNHNV and CDR2 YYDKDF (reference sequence). The CDR3: CATSRDRNYEQYF. CDR3 nucleotides: TGTGCCACCAGCAGAGATCGGAACTACGAGCAGTACTTC.

Relative to its sample, this clonotype is medium-sized. The chain joins TRBV2 to TRBJ2-5; TRBD1 agrees at 10 bases. Germline loops: CDR1 SNHLY, CDR2 FYNNEI. V shed 6 bases, J shed 5 bases, and the junction held 3 bases outside the gene matches. CDR3 length: 13 residues. The CDR3 protein is CASRDRGGETQYF. The CDR3 region has the DNA TGTGCCAGCAGGGACAGGGGGGGTGAGACCCAGTACTTC.

This clonotype was counted a few times. The genes are TRBV7-9 and TRBJ2-5; the D is unclear. Trimming removed 2 bases from V and 4 bases from J, with 5 bases in between. Per germline, CDR1 SEHNR and CDR2 FQNEAQ (reference sequence). This CDR3 spans 12 amino acids. The CDR3 DNA sequence: TGTGCCAGCAGCTTACCCTCAGAGACCCAGTACTTC. Translating gives CASSLPSETQYF.

This chain links TRBV7-8 with TRBJ2-7; D is uncertain. The CDR3 spans 11 residues. CDR1 is SGHVS, CDR2 FQNEAQ, per germline. V shed 3 bases and J shed 6 bases, with 6 bases lying between them. In DNA form, the CDR3 reads TGTGCCAGCAGCTTGATCGCCGAGCAGTACTTC. Translation: CASSLIAEQYF.

The genes are TRBV7-2 and TRBJ1-5, with 7 bases lining up with TRBD1. Germline CDR1 and CDR2: SGHTA and FQGNSA. CDR3 length equals 16 residues. V was clipped by 5 bases and J by 1 base; unmatched bases: 8. CDR3 bases: TGTGCCAGCAGCAGCAGGGGGGGGTCGAGCAATCAGCCCCAGCATTTT. It translates to CASSSRGGSSNQPQHF.

The CDR3 region has the DNA TGTGCCAGCAGCTTAGCAGGGCGGGGCGAAAAACTGTTTTTT. This encodes CASSLAGRGEKLFF. V gene TRBV7-8 combines with J gene TRBJ1-4, with D possibly matching TRBD1 (5 bases). This CDR3 contains 14 residues. Trimming shortened V by 0 bases and J by 8 bases, and 10 bases separated the two germline ends. Germline lookup yields CDR1 SGHVS and CDR2 FQNEAQ.

This sequence joins TRBV4-2 and TRBJ2-7; TRBD1 matches 7 bases. After removal of 4 bases from V and 6 bases from J, the junction contained 9 bases not matched to a gene. Germline values: CDR1 LGHNA, CDR2 YNFKEQ. The CDR3 loop spans 14 amino acids. In DNA, the CDR3 is TGTGCCAGCAGCCCAAGAGGGGGCCCCACCGAGCAGTACTTC. It yields the protein CASSPRGGPTEQYF.

This clonotype is deemed medium-sized. The rearrangement links TRBV20-1 to TRBJ2-3; TRBD2 agrees at 14 bases. Germline V gives CDR1 DFQATT, CDR2 SNEGSKA (reference sequence). V shed 5 bases, J shed 2 bases, and the junction held 3 bases outside the gene matches. The CDR3 has 15 residues. CDR3 protein: CSASGLAGVTDTQYF. The CDR3 DNA sequence: TGCAGTGCTTCGGGACTAGCGGGGGTCACAGATACGCAGTATTTT.

This clonotype was observed a few times. This chain connects TRBV20-1 to TRBJ1-2, with D possibly TRBD1 on 6 matching bases. With 6 bases removed from V and 5 bases from J, the gap between germline ends came to 16 bases. The CDR3 is made up of 13 amino acids. Germline CDR1 DFQATT, CDR2 SNEGSKA (reference sequence). In DNA, the CDR3 is TGCAGTGCCCTTGCCGGGGGCGGGTATGGCTACACCTTC. This translates into CSALAGGGYGYTF.

This clonotype was seen just once. The chain combines TRBV6-5 with TRBJ2-7, with TRBD2 matching over 9 bases. J was trimmed by 1 base and V by 2 bases; bases with no gene match: 15. CDR1 MNHEY and CDR2 SVGAGI come from the germline V gene. CDR3 size: 19 residues. This CDR3 is CASSYDSVAGGGVSYEQYF. The DNA for the CDR3 is TGTGCCAGCAGTTACGACTCCGTAGCTGGCGGGGGGGTGTCCTACGAGCAGTACTTC.

In its sample, this clonotype is medium-sized (0.01 to 0.1%). V is TRBV2 and J is TRBJ2-3; possibly TRBD1 or TRBD2 for D (5 bases each). The length of the CDR3 is 15 residues. V was clipped by 8 bases and J by 2 bases, with 17 bases between them. Germline values: CDR1 SNHLY, CDR2 FYNNEI. DNA for the CDR3: TGTGCCAGCTCCCCCTGGGGGTCCCACACAGATACGCAGTATTTT. Its translation is CASSPWGSHTDTQYF.

This chain joins TRBV5-1 and TRBJ2-7; D possibly uses TRBD1 or TRBD2 (5 bases each). V shed 4 bases and J shed 3 bases, with 11 bases lying between them. The CDR3 length is 13 residues. Looked up from germline, CDR1 is SGHRS and CDR2 is YFSETQ. The CDR3 protein is CASSPGTVYEQYF. The DNA for the CDR3 is TGCGCCAGCAGCCCCGGGACGGTCTACGAGCAGTACTTC.

The CDR3 DNA follows: TGTGCCAGTAGTCGATCGCAGGGATACGAGCAGTACTTC. Protein product: CASSRSQGYEQYF. The rearrangement uses TRBV19 and TRBJ2-7; D might be TRBD1 (5 bases). V was pared by 5 bases and J by 4 bases, with 12 bases between. The germline CDR1 and CDR2 sequences are LNHDA and SQIVND (reference sequence). This CDR3 region has 13 residues. The entire variable domain, with the rest obtained from reference TRBV19 and TRBJ2-7, is as follows: DGGITQSPKYLFRKEGQNVTLSCEQNLNHDAMYWYRQDPGQGLRLIYYSQIVNDFQKGDIAEGYSVSREKKESFPLTVTSAQKNPTAFYLCASSRSQGYEQYFGPGTRLTVT.

This clonotype was found a few times. The rearrangement uses TRBV5-1 and TRBJ2-1; the match to TRBD2 covers 9 bases. V was clipped by 2 bases and J by 10 bases; unmatched bases: 10. Germline V CDR1 and CDR2: SGHRS, YFSETQ. The CDR3 contains 15 residues. The CDR3 loop is CASSFGAGGVGEQFF. As DNA, the CDR3 is TGCGCCAGCAGCTTCGGTGCGGGAGGGGTGGGGGAGCAGTTCTTC.

V is TRBV7-2 and J is TRBJ2-3, with a weak D call TRBD2 (7 bases). This CDR3 is built from 15 residues. The germline V and J ends were trimmed by 5 bases and 1 base, with 13 bases remaining between them. CDR1 is SGHTA, CDR2 FQGNSA, per germline. CDR3 nucleotide sequence: TGTGCCAGCAGCGGGGGGCGGGGGCGCACAGATACGCAGTATTTT. This translates into CASSGGRGRTDTQYF.

This clonotype has only a few counts. The chain carries TRBV4-1 and TRBJ1-1; D is possibly TRBD1 (6 bases). From germline, CDR1 is MGHRA and CDR2 YSYEKL. CDR3 length equals 13 residues. V dropped 8 bases and J dropped 4 bases, with 14 bases sitting between them. CDR3 coding DNA: TGCGCCAGCGCTCGGGGGGCCAGCACTGAAGCTTTCTTT. This encodes CASARGASTEAFF.

This clonotype was counted only a few times. The chain has TRBV6-1 and TRBJ2-7; possibly TRBD2 for D (5 bases). In germline, CDR1 is MNHNS, CDR2 SASEGT. Trimming pared 2 bases from V and 0 bases from J, leaving 14 bases between. The CDR3 has 16 residues. DNA of the CDR3: TGTGCCAGCAGTGAAAGGGCTAGCCAACCCTCCTACGAGCAGTACTTC. It codes for CASSERASQPSYEQYF.

The chain links TRBV7-3 to TRBJ1-1; a possible D gene is TRBD1 (6 bases). Trimming shortened V by 4 bases and J by 5 bases, and 14 bases separated the two germline ends. This CDR3 spans 14 amino acids. Germline lookup yields CDR1 SGHTA and CDR2 FQGTGA. CDR3 in DNA: TGTGCCAGCAGCTCCCTAGGGGGGAAAACTGAAGCTTTCTTT. The encoded protein is CASSSLGGKTEAFF.

This clonotype appeared a few times. The V gene is TRBV11-2, the J gene TRBJ2-2, with TRBD1 matching 7 bases. This CDR3 comprises 16 residues. V trimming: 1 base; J trimming: 4 bases; junction bases outside the gene matches: 6. The germline V gene encodes CDR1 SGHAT and CDR2 FQNNGV. CDR3 DNA: TGTGCCAGCAGCTTAGCCGGTAGACAGGGCACCGGGGAGCTGTTTTTT. This sequence encodes CASSLAGRQGTGELFF.

The chain combines TRBV30 with TRBJ1-4; no definite D call. This CDR3 contains 13 residues. Germline loops: CDR1 GTSNPN, CDR2 SVGIG (reference sequence). V was cut by 3 bases and J by 5 bases, with 10 bases left in between. CDR3 sequence reads: CAWSVFLNEKLFF. CDR3 nucleotide sequence: TGTGCCTGGAGCGTTTTCCTGAATGAAAAACTGTTTTTT.

This clonotype is classed as medium-sized. V and J are TRBV5-1 and TRBJ1-6; 8 nucleotides agree with TRBD1. Looked up from germline, CDR1 is SGHRS and CDR2 is YFSETQ. The CDR3 length is 15 residues. After removal of 4 bases from V and 8 bases from J, the junction contained 8 bases not matched to a gene. The CDR3 nucleotides read TGCGCCAGCAGCGCAACGGACAGGGTTCATTCACCCCTCCACTTT. It is translated as CASSATDRVHSPLHF.

By share, this clonotype counts as medium-sized (0.01 to 0.1%). The V gene is TRBV6-1, the J gene TRBJ1-5; 8 bases agree with TRBD1. Trimming removed 5 bases from V and 6 bases from J; junction bases left unmatched: 12. There are 16 residues in the CDR3. Germline loops: CDR1 MNHNS, CDR2 SASEGT. For the CDR3, the DNA is TGTGCCAGCAGTACCCAAGGACAGGGAAATGGTCAGCCCCAGCATTTT. Amino acids: CASSTQGQGNGQPQHF.

Sample share makes this clonotype medium-sized (0.01 to 0.1%). CDR3 DNA sequence: TGTGCCATCAGTGAGTCCTCTCGGACAGTAAAAAACATTCAGTACTTC. Its translation is CAISESSRTVKNIQYF. V usage is TRBV10-3 and J usage is TRBJ2-4; possible D gene TRBD1, 6 bases. This CDR3 has 16 amino acids. Germline V gives CDR1 ENHRY, CDR2 SYGVKD. Trimming stripped 0 bases from V and 4 bases from J, with 13 bases between.

Details on this clonotype: At one end the junction does not follow the germline gene, possibly because of a read error. The chain is built from TRBV10-3 and TRBJ2-7; D perhaps matches TRBD2 (5 bases). The CDR3 length is 10 residues. The V gene's germline CDR1 is ENHRY and CDR2 SYGVKD. The CDR3 DNA reads TGTGCCACCCCGGGAAAGGCTCCCCCCTTC. This codes for CATPGKAPPF.